The next 23 T cell receptor beta chains were all read from a single sample in a study of cytomegalovirus exposure and HLA in healthy donors. PCR used 60 Vbeta primers and 13 Jbeta primers. Sequencing used immunoSEQ multiplex PCR; TCRdb keeps in-frame clones, though not all of them. The sample holds over 95,000 clones, around three quarters seen once. The specimen sequenced was PBMCs. The receptors stem from a female donor in good health and CMV-seronegative.

This sequence joins TRBV5-4 and TRBJ1-1; 12 nucleotides align to TRBD1. Germline CDR1 reads SGHNT; CDR2 reads YYREEE (reference sequence). The trim removed 4 bases at V and 3 bases at J, leaving 7 bases unmatched. The length of the CDR3 is 16 residues. CDR3 sequence (DNA): TGTGCCAGCAGCCAACCGGGACAGGGGGCACACACTGAAGCTTTCTTT. Amino acids: CASSQPGQGAHTEAFF.

The rearrangement uses TRBV30 and TRBJ1-6; 7 bases align to TRBD1. This CDR3 has 16 amino acids. Germline CDR1 and CDR2: GTSNPN and SVGIG (reference sequence). With 2 bases clipped from V and 6 bases from J, the junction kept 10 bases outside the gene matches. The DNA for the CDR3 is TGTGCCTGGAGTTTCGGCCGGGGACAGTCTAATTCACCCCTCCACTTT. Protein sequence: CAWSFGRGQSNSPLHF.

The chain combines TRBV21-1 with TRBJ2-1; no check of the table's D call, TRBD1, against the DNA was made. TRBV21-1 is noted as a pseudogene. This CDR3 contains 15 residues. For the CDR3, the DNA is TGTGCCAGCAGCAAAGAGGGGACAGCCTACAATGAGCAGTTCTTC. It encodes CASSKEGTAYNEQFF.

On this clone itself: One end of the junction varies from germline; a read error may be responsible. This sequence joins TRBV7-3 and TRBJ2-1; D remains unclear. The length of the CDR3 is 13 residues. Germline V gives CDR1 SGHTA, CDR2 FQGTGA. As DNA, the CDR3 is TGTGCCAGCAGATTAACCCTTTTAGATGAGCAGTTCTTC. This encodes CASRLTLLDEQFF.

The V call is TRBV18, the J call TRBJ1-1; D gene unclear. The CDR3 consists of 14 residues. Germline assignment: CDR1 KGHSH and CDR2 LQKENI. V lost 10 bases, J lost 2 bases, and 17 bases lay in between. CDR3 bases: TGTGCCACCGCCTTGGGCGGGAGTAACACTGAAGCTTTCTTT. Encoded protein: CATALGGSNTEAFF. Variable domain in full (rest from reference TRBV18 and TRBJ1-1): NAGVMQNPRHLVRRRGQEARLRCSPMKGHSHVYWYRQLPEEGLKFMVYLQKENIIDESGMPKERFSAEFPKEGPSILRIQQVVRGDSAAYFCATALGGSNTEAFFGQGTRLTVV.

The chain has TRBV19 and TRBJ2-7; 7 bases agree with TRBD1. CDR1 LNHDA and CDR2 SQIVND come from the germline V gene (reference sequence). CDR3 size: 13 residues. The V and J ends lost 8 bases and 5 bases, in that order; junction bases with no gene match: 9. The CDR3 DNA reads TGTGCCAGTGGAACCGGGACAGCTAACGAGCAGTACTTC. It yields the protein CASGTGTANEQYF.

The chain has TRBV7-9 and TRBJ2-3; D might be TRBD1 (6 bases). This CDR3 contains 16 residues. The germline CDR1 and CDR2 sequences are SEHNR and FQNEAQ (reference sequence). V was pared by 0 bases and J by 4 bases, with 14 bases between. The CDR3 nucleotides are TGTGCCAGCAGCTTAGCTTTTCCAGGGGCACCAGATACGCAGTATTTT. Its translation: CASSLAFPGAPDTQYF.

The genes are TRBV18 and TRBJ2-1; 9 nucleotides match TRBD1. The junction had 9 bases not matched to a gene; V was cut back by 0 bases and J by 6 bases. CDR3 length: 17 amino acids. Germline V lookup: CDR1 KGHSH, CDR2 LQKENI. The CDR3 sequence is CASSPPGQGGIVNEQFF. DNA for the CDR3: TGTGCCAGCTCACCACCGGGACAGGGAGGCATTGTCAATGAGCAGTTCTTC.

This chain joins TRBV19 and TRBJ1-5, with D tentatively TRBD1 (6 bases). Germline CDR1 reads LNHDA; CDR2 reads SQIVND (reference sequence). This CDR3 is built from 15 residues. The V and J ends lost 1 base and 4 bases respectively, with 11 bases between them. The CDR3 reads CASSIGTVTNQPQHF. The CDR3 region has the DNA TGTGCCAGTAGTATAGGGACAGTCACTAATCAGCCCCAGCATTTT.

This rearrangement joins TRBV5-1 to TRBJ2-1, with D possibly being TRBD1 (6 bases). Trimming took 1 base from V and 7 from J, leaving 15 bases between them. The V gene's germline CDR1 is SGHRS and CDR2 YFSETQ. The CDR3 has 15 residues. The CDR3 DNA is TGCGCCAGCAGCTTGTCAGGGGTCAGGGTTAATGAGCAGTTCTTC. Its translation: CASSLSGVRVNEQFF.

The gene calls are TRBV11-2 and TRBJ1-5, with D perhaps matching TRBD1 (5 bases). Trimming removed 5 bases at V and 5 bases at J, with 16 bases between. Germline V gene sequence: CDR1 SGHAT, CDR2 FQNNGV. The CDR3 is 15 residues long. CDR3 sequence (DNA): TGTGCCAGCAGCCTAACGGCGGGGGGTCATCAGCCCCAGCATTTT. It yields the protein CASSLTAGGHQPQHF. The complete variable domain, with remaining parts taken from reference TRBV11-2 and TRBJ1-5, reads EAGVAQSPRYKIIEKRQSVAFWCNPISGHATLYWYQQILGQGPKLLIQFQNNGVVDDSQLPKDRFSAERLKGVDSTLKIQPAKLEDSAVYLCASSLTAGGHQPQHFGDGTRLSIL.

The rearrangement links TRBV6-1 to TRBJ1-6, with D perhaps matching TRBD1 (6 bases). The CDR3 is made up of 15 amino acids. V was shortened by 2 bases and J by 6 bases, with 11 bases between the two germline ends. CDR1 is MNHNS and CDR2 is SASEGT in the germline V gene. The CDR3 sequence: CASSEIAGVNSPLHF. The DNA for the CDR3 is TGTGCCAGCAGTGAAATCGCAGGGGTTAATTCACCCCTCCACTTT.

A word on this clone: The junction does not match germline at one end; this may be a read error. The chain recombines TRBV29-1 with TRBJ1-1, with 11 bases matching TRBD1. The CDR3 runs to 13 residues. Germline values: CDR1 SQVTM, CDR2 ANQGSEA. The CDR3 reads CSVALDRGPEAFF. The CDR3 DNA is TGCAGCGTTGCTCTGGACAGGGGGCCTGAGGCTTTCTTT.

The gene calls are TRBV4-3 and TRBJ2-5; TRBD2 matches 10 bases. Germline values: CDR1 LGHNA, CDR2 YSLEER. V trimming: 1 base; J trimming: 5 bases; junction bases outside the gene matches: 4. The CDR3 sequence is 15 residues long. The CDR3 is CASSQVAGGWETQYF. The CDR3, as DNA: TGCGCCAGCAGCCAAGTAGCGGGGGGATGGGAGACCCAGTACTTC.

This rearrangement joins TRBV9 to TRBJ2-7, with D possibly matching TRBD1 (5 bases). Germline CDR1 reads SGDLS; CDR2 reads YYNGEE. V was cut by 0 bases and J by 5 bases, with 12 bases left in between. The CDR3 is 14 residues long. The CDR3 sequence: CASSVGAGLDEQYF. CDR3 DNA: TGTGCCAGCAGCGTAGGGGCAGGGTTGGACGAGCAGTACTTC.

V gene TRBV11-1 combines with J gene TRBJ2-7; TRBD1 is a possible D gene (6 bases). Between the trimmed V and J ends, which lost 4 bases and 3 bases, there was a span of 16 bases. This CDR3 is built from 15 residues. Germline V gives CDR1 SGHAT, CDR2 FQDESV (reference sequence). CDR3 region: CASSSQFTGNYEQYF. CDR3 nucleotides: TGTGCCAGCAGCTCACAATTCACAGGGAACTACGAGCAGTACTTC. Filled out from reference TRBV11-1 and TRBJ2-7, the complete variable domain reads EAEVAQSPRYKITEKSQAVAFWCDPISGHATLYWYRQILGQGPELLVQFQDESVVDDSQLPKDRFSAERLKGVDSTLKIQPAELGDSAMYLCASSSQFTGNYEQYFGPGTRLTVT.

The rearrangement joins TRBV2 to TRBJ2-1, with 8 bases matching TRBD1. The CDR3 contains 16 residues. The J segment lost 3 bases and the V segment lost 6 bases, leaving 10 bases of the junction unmatched. Per germline, CDR1 SNHLY and CDR2 FYNNEI. The CDR3, as DNA: TGTGCCAGCAGGGATCGGGACAGGTACTACTACAATGAGCAGTTCTTC. It encodes CASRDRDRYYYNEQFF.

This clone was recorded a few times. The chain is built from TRBV5-6 and TRBJ2-2; weak D call: TRBD1 (6 bases). Trimming removed 0 bases from V and 8 bases from J, with 14 bases in between. Germline-derived CDR1 and CDR2 are SGHDT and YYEEEE. This CDR3 has 15 amino acids. CDR3 amino acids: CASSLVTTGTGELFF. CDR3 bases: TGTGCCAGCAGCTTGGTTACTACCGGGACAGGGGAGCTGTTTTTT.

The chain recombines TRBV7-9 with TRBJ2-7, with TRBD2 as a possible D gene (6 bases). This CDR3 has 14 residues. Trimming left V 1 base short and J 4 bases short, with 11 bases between. CDR1 is SEHNR and CDR2 is FQNEAQ in the germline V gene (reference sequence). The CDR3 is CASSLGGGEYEQYF. DNA of the CDR3: TGTGCCAGCAGCTTAGGGGGCGGGGAATACGAGCAGTACTTC.

This chain uses TRBV30 with TRBJ2-1; 10 bases match TRBD2. The CDR3 covers 15 residues. Germline V lookup: CDR1 GTSNPN, CDR2 SVGIG (reference sequence). Germline trimming cut 5 bases from V and 5 bases from J; bases unmatched to any gene: 9. The DNA of the CDR3 is TGTGCCTGGGCCTCGGTACTAGCGGGGAACAATGAGCAGTTCTTC. As protein: CAWASVLAGNNEQFF.

J is TRBJ2-3 and V is TRBV16, with D hard to call. The CDR3 extends over 11 amino acids. Trimming removed 8 bases from V and 4 bases from J, with 7 bases in between. Germline assignment: CDR1 KGHSY and CDR2 FQNENV. CDR3 loop: CASANADTQYF. CDR3 bases: TGTGCCAGCGCTAATGCAGATACGCAGTATTTT.

This clone is classed as medium-sized. The chain links TRBV6-4 to TRBJ2-3; 7 nucleotides agree with TRBD1. Germline values: CDR1 MRHNA, CDR2 SNTAGT. The CDR3 sequence is 15 residues long. V trimming: 0 bases; J trimming: 2 bases; junction bases outside the gene matches: 2. The CDR3 DNA sequence: TGTGCCAGCAGTGACTCGACAGGGCACACAGATACGCAGTATTTT. This translates into CASSDSTGHTDTQYF.

The chain employs TRBV7-2 and TRBJ2-1; TRBD2 matches 9 bases. V dropped 1 base and J dropped 9; count of bases not matched to a gene: 7. This CDR3 is 15 amino acids long. Germline values: CDR1 SGHTA, CDR2 FQGNSA. For the CDR3, the DNA is TGTGCCAGCAGCTTAGTGAGCGGGGGGTCCGGTGAGCAGTTCTTC. This translates into CASSLVSGGSGEQFF.